This T cell receptor (beta chain) came from a study of blood T cell repertoires in COVID-19. Germline V gives CDR1 LNHNV, CDR2 YYDKDF (reference sequence). This CDR3 has 15 residues. V gave up 1 base and J gave up 0 bases; unmatched junction bases: 1. In the authors' methods: Amplification of reference gene primers was used by the study to estimate nucleated cell counts. Sequencing used immunoSEQ multiplex PCR; TCRdb keeps in-frame clones, though not all of them. From that table come the V and J calls and clone size; the DNA was used to work out D and trimming. Found here are some 70,000 clones, roughly 88% of them singletons; the top ten hold roughly 6.7%.

This receptor was taken from a woman aged 70-85 years with acute or convalescent COVID-19. V gene TRBV15 combines with J gene TRBJ2-3; 7 bases line up with TRBD1. The sequenced sample consisted of peripheral blood. In DNA, the CDR3 is TGTGCCACCAGCAGAGTGGACAGGAGCACAGATACGCAGTATTTT. Protein product: CATSRVDRSTDTQYF.